This T cell receptor beta chain was sequenced for a study of vaccination effects on CD4 cells after COVID-19. Overall study results and limits: Clones that were induced by infection or by vaccine showed marked contraction late after vaccination. No early post-infection timepoints were available in the study, which also included few convalescent patients. Researchers report that only 1 of 255 vaccine-induced clones in healthy vaccinees cross-reacted with common cold coronaviruses.

The ViraFEST assay expanded antigen-specific CD4+ T cells with viral peptide pools before sequencing. Isolation of CD4+ T cells took place after approximately ten days of culture. Recipients of the vaccine had no prior SARS-CoV-2 infection and negative nucleocapsid antibodies. Fresh IL-2-containing medium replaced half the medium on days 3 and 7. A remark on this clone: Antigen unknown.

The method was immunoSEQ multiplex PCR; TCRdb's version includes in-frame clones alone and lacks a portion of them. The profile shows about 73,000 clones, roughly 74% of them singletons. This CDR3 comprises 15 residues. Germline-derived CDR1 and CDR2 are LNHDA and SQIVND (reference sequence). The V gene end was trimmed by 5 bases and the J gene end by 11 bases; junction bases not matched to a gene: 15. Sequencing was performed on CD4+ T cells from PBMCs cultured with HCoV-NL63 spike peptides, taken before COVID-19 vaccination. The J gene is TRBJ1-5, the V gene TRBV19; 7 nucleotides align to TRBD1. The receptor's source is a human donor who received a COVID-19 vaccine. The CDR3 here is CASSSDRRQGVTQHF. CDR3 DNA sequence: TGTGCCAGTAGTTCCGATCGACGACAGGGAGTGACCCAGCATTTT.